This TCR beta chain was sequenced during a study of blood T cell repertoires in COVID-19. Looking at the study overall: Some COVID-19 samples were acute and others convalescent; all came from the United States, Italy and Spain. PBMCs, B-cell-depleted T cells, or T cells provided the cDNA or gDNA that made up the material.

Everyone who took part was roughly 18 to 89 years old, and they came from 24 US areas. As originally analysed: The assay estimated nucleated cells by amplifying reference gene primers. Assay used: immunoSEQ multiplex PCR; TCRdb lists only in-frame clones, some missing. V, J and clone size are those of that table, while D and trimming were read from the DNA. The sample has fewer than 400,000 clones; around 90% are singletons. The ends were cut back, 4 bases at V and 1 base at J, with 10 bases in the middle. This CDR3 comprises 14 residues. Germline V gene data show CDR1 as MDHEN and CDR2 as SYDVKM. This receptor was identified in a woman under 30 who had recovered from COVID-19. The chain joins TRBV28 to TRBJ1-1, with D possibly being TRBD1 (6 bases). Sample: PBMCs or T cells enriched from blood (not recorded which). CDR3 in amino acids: CASSSGTKNTEAFF. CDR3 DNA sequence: TGTGCCAGCAGTTCTGGGACAAAGAACACTGAAGCTTTCTTT. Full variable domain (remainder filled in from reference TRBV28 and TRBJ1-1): DVKVTQSSRYLVKRTGEKVFLECVQDMDHENMFWYRQDPGLGLRLIYFSYDVKMKEKGDIPEGYSVSREKKERFSLILESASTNQTSMYLCASSSGTKNTEAFFGQGTRLTVV.